The clone carrying this T cell receptor beta chain was seen just once. These data come from a study of blood T cell repertoires in COVID-19. Study-wide background: Samples came from the United States, Italy and Spain, spanning acute and convalescent COVID-19. T cells, B-cell-depleted T cells, or PBMCs supplied cDNA or gDNA.

Per the germline V gene, CDR1 is MDHEN and CDR2 is SYDVKM. This CDR3 contains 15 residues. The junction had 0 bases not matched to a gene; V was cut back by 3 bases and J by 1 base. Followed longitudinally, the Seattle patients had been enrolled during active infection. Sequencing used immunoSEQ multiplex PCR; TCRdb keeps in-frame clones, though not all of them. The sample consists of nearly 300,000 clones, roughly 83% of them appearing once. Sequenced material: peripheral blood. The TCR originated in a human donor with COVID-19, enrolled during active disease. The donor label of this sample is uncertain. J is TRBJ1-1 and V is TRBV28, with TRBD1 matching over 12 bases. This chain's CDR3 is CASSLGQGANTEAFF. The DNA for the CDR3 is TGTGCCAGCAGTTTGGGACAGGGGGCGAACACTGAAGCTTTCTTT.